The rows below give T cell receptor beta chains drawn from one sample of a study of a mutant IDH1 vaccine in newly diagnosed glioma. These receptors lack a known antigen. TCRdb's table, derived via immunoSEQ multiplex PCR, lists solely in-frame clones and lacks some. The sample yields fewer than 150,000 clones, roughly 90% seen once. The sequencing here drew on PBMCs, taken from a glioma patient whose treatment included an IDH1 peptide vaccine. All receptors come from a woman in her 50s with glioma. Each CDR3 is given with its conserved first and last residue. The D gene is left open where the match is weak. Clone size is shown for a subset of rows, as once, few, many or a class of expanded clone.

size	V	J	D	DNA	CDR3
once	TRBV19	TRBJ2-1	TRBD2	TGTGCCAGTAGTCCCAGCGGGAGTGTCGCCACTGAGCAGTTCTTC	CASSPSGSVATEQFF
once	TRBV28	TRBJ2-1	TRBD2	TGTGCCAGCAGAACCCCTAGCGGGAGTACCAATGAGCAGTTCTTC	CASRTPSGSTNEQFF
few	TRBV9	TRBJ2-1	.	TGTGCCAGCAGCCCAGGGGGTAGCGGAACCTACAATGAGCAGTTCTTC	CASSPGGSGTYNEQFF
.	TRBV5-1	TRBJ2-1	TRBD2	TGCGCCAGCAGCCCGGGACTAGCGGGAGTTTTTGAGCAGTTCTTC	CASSPGLAGVFEQFF
.	TRBV5-1	TRBJ2-1	TRBD2	TGCGCCAGCAGCCCAGGACTAGCGGGAGGTATCAGCTCCTACAATGAGCAGTTCTTC	CASSPGLAGGISSYNEQFF
.	TRBV5-4	TRBJ2-2	.	TGTGCCAGCAGCTTGGGGACTCCGAACACCGAGGAGCTGTTTTTT	CASSLGTPNTEELFF
.	TRBV7-6	TRBJ2-1	TRBD2	TGTGCCAGCAGCTTACTACTAGCGGGAGGGTGGGATGAGCAGTTCTTC	CASSLLLAGGWDEQFF
few	TRBV9	TRBJ2-5	.	TGTGCCAGCAGCGTAGGAGGGATTCAAGAGACCCAGTACTTC	CASSVGGIQETQYF
once	TRBV6-5	TRBJ1-4	TRBD1	TGTGCCACAGGACAGGGCTATAATGAAAAACTGTTTTTT	CATGQGYNEKLFF
.	TRBV7-2	TRBJ2-5	.	TGTGCCAGCAGCTTTCAGGAGACCCAGTACTTC	CASSFQETQYF
.	TRBV28	TRBJ2-5	TRBD1	TGTGCCAGCAGCTTCTCCCACGGCAGGGGGCCGGAGACCCAGTACTTC	CASSFSHGRGPETQYF
.	TRBV6-1	TRBJ2-3	.	TGTGCCAGCAGTTCCACTCAGGCGCAGTATTTT	CASSSTQAQYF
.	TRBV4-1	TRBJ1-1	TRBD1	TGCGCCAGCCGCCCAAGGGGGACAGGAGGGGTCACTGAAGCTTTCTTT	CASRPRGTGGVTEAFF
once	TRBV7-8	TRBJ2-7	.	TGTGCCAGCAGCCCGCTGCGAGGACAGTCCTACGAGCAGTACTTC	CASSPLRGQSYEQYF
.	TRBV5-4	TRBJ2-7	TRBD1	TGTGCCAGCAGTCCGGGACAGAGCTCCTACGAGCAGTACTTC	CASSPGQSSYEQYF
.	TRBV6-6	TRBJ2-1	.	TGTGCCAGCAGATCGATTCAGGTCGACAGGGAGCAGTTCTTC	CASRSIQVDREQFF
.	TRBV30	TRBJ1-2	TRBD1	TGTGCCTGGAGTGCTCGGAACAGGGGAAACTATGGCTACACCTTC	CAWSARNRGNYGYTF
.	TRBV4-2	TRBJ2-4	TRBD2	TGTGCCGGCAGCCAAGATGAAGGTAGCGGGACCCCCATTCAGTACTTC	CAGSQDEGSGTPIQYF
.	TRBV7-8	TRBJ2-2	.	TGTGCCAGCAGCTTCGACTTGGGCGGGGAGCTGTTTTTT	CASSFDLGGELFF
.	TRBV7-2	TRBJ2-7	.	TGTGCCAGCAGCTTCCTCCGAATGGGACCCCTCTACGAGCAGTACTTC	CASSFLRMGPLYEQYF
.	TRBV29-1	TRBJ1-5	.	TGCAGCGTTGAAGATCCCGGGGGAGCTCTGGGTAGCAATCAGCCCCAGCATTTT	CSVEDPGGALGSNQPQHF
.	TRBV6-6	TRBJ1-1	.	TGTGCCAGCAGAAACAGGAACACTGAAGCTTTCTTT	CASRNRNTEAFF
once	TRBV30	TRBJ2-3	.	TGTGCCTGGAGTGTACCAGGGCTAGCACCCACAGATACGCAGTATTTT	CAWSVPGLAPTDTQYF
.	TRBV27	TRBJ2-7	.	TGTGCCGCTTGCCTGCCGCGAGGGATTCAAACGGAGCAGTACTTC	CAACLPRGIQTEQYF
.	TRBV10-1	TRBJ2-3	.	TGCGCCAGCAGCGCGGGTACAGATACGCAGTATTTT	CASSAGTDTQYF
.	TRBV2	TRBJ2-1	TRBD2	TGTGCCAGCTCCCCTGCGGAAGGACTAGCGGGTTCGGGTGAGCAGTTCTTC	CASSPAEGLAGSGEQFF
.	TRBV5-1	TRBJ2-1	.	TGCGCCAGCAGCTTGAGGCAGCACCATGAGCAGTTCTTC	CASSLRQHHEQFF
.	TRBV29-1	TRBJ2-5	.	TGCAGCGGGGGTGCCCCCCAGACCCAGTACTTC	CSGGAPQTQYF
.	TRBV13	TRBJ1-2	.	TGTGCCAGCAGCAACCCTTTGGAGAGTTATGGCTACACCTTC	CASSNPLESYGYTF
.	TRBV10-3	TRBJ2-7	TRBD1	TGTGCCATCACCGTGGGGACAGGGATGACCTACGAGCAGTACTTC	CAITVGTGMTYEQYF
.	TRBV19	TRBJ2-2	.	TGTGCCAGCTTAAATCGACAACGAGGCGGGGAGCTGTTTTTT	CASLNRQRGGELFF
.	TRBV27	TRBJ1-2	TRBD1	TGTGCCAGCAGTTCCGGGACAGGGAGGGCTGGCTACACCTTC	CASSSGTGRAGYTF
.	TRBV5-1	TRBJ2-2	TRBD2	TGCGCCAGCAGTGGACTAGCGGGCACCGGGGAGCTGTTTTTT	CASSGLAGTGELFF
.	TRBV14	TRBJ2-5	.	TGTGCCAGCAGCCAAGTTTGGGCCCCTGGGTTCCAGTACTTC	CASSQVWAPGFQYF
.	TRBV19	TRBJ2-7	TRBD1	TGTGCCAGTAGGCCTCGACAGGGCTCCTACGAGCAGTACTTC	CASRPRQGSYEQYF
once	TRBV27	TRBJ2-7	.	TGTGCCAGCAGCCGGGCAGGGTACCACGAGCAGTACTTC	CASSRAGYHEQYF
.	TRBV7-9	TRBJ2-5	.	TGTGCCAGCAGCTGGACAGCAAACCAAGAGACCCAGTACTTC	CASSWTANQETQYF
.	TRBV27	TRBJ2-2	.	TGTGCCAGCAGCCCTAATCAGTGGACCACCGGGGAGCTGTTTTTT	CASSPNQWTTGELFF
.	TRBV2	TRBJ2-7	TRBD2	TGTGCCAGCAGTACCCTGGGTAGCGGGGCCAACGAGCAGTACTTC	CASSTLGSGANEQYF
.	TRBV6-5	TRBJ2-7	TRBD2	TGTGCCAGCAGTTACTCGGGGGGGATTCCCTACGAGCAGTACTTC	CASSYSGGIPYEQYF
.	TRBV27	TRBJ2-1	.	TGTGCCAGCAGCATGGGATATCGGATCTACAATGAGCAGTTCTTC	CASSMGYRIYNEQFF
once	TRBV10-3	TRBJ1-5	.	TGTGCCACTAAATACGAGGGCAAGAATCAGCCCCAGCATTTT	CATKYEGKNQPQHF
.	TRBV7-9	TRBJ1-4	.	TGTGCCAGCAGCCGCTCCGGGGCTGGTGAAAAACTGTTTTTT	CASSRSGAGEKLFF